This TCR beta chain is drawn from a study of Graves' ophthalmopathy and Graves' hyperthyroidism. Points from the study as a whole: The authors also found most expanded thyroid clonotypes above 0.001 frequency in blood.

This clonotype came up a few times. Its specificity is not known. Using RNA transcripts, the TCR beta CDR3 regions were amplified. The first round was an RT-PCR with HTBI primers, and the second round was a multiplex PCR. TCRdb itself ran the multiplex PCR reads through MiXCR, one entry per CDR3 protein. Of over a million distinct CDR3 sequences listed, about 36% are singletons. Hyperthyroidism patients were newly diagnosed, ill under 2 months, and aged 18 to 65 years. Per germline, CDR1 KGHSH and CDR2 LQKENI. With 3 bases removed from V and 3 bases from J, the gap between germline ends came to 5 bases. The CDR3 extends over 13 amino acids.

The sequenced sample consisted of peripheral blood or thyroid tissue (not recorded which). V and J are TRBV18 and TRBJ2-2, with D unclear. The origin of this receptor is an adult man with Graves' hyperthyroidism. The CDR3 coding sequence is TGTGCCAGCTCACCCTCACACACCGGGGAGCTGTTTTTT. This codes for CASSPSHTGELFF.